This T cell receptor beta chain was profiled in a study of T cell responses to AZD1222 COVID-19 vaccine. Points from the study as a whole: Increased Spike-specific TCR breadth and depth were observed after two AZD1222 doses. Possibly, clonal diversity was underestimated; donors were largely white British and included more females. Seropositivity was recorded at baseline in only 6 or 7 AZD1222 recipients. Repertoire collection took place solely once the T cell response had peaked.

The assay was immunoSEQ multiplex PCR, and TCRdb's table has in-frame clones only and misses some. The sample includes more than 85,000 clones, approximately 92% of them seen just once. As for this clone: What it binds is not known.

Germline values: CDR1 GTSNPN, CDR2 SVGIG (reference sequence). Deletions cut 3 bases from V and 3 bases from J, with 8 bases between. The CDR3 consists of 12 residues. The material sequenced was peripheral blood, taken 28 days after the second AZD1222 dose. This TCR was sampled from an adult who received the AZD1222 COVID-19 vaccine. V is TRBV30 and J is TRBJ1-1; D ambiguous. Here the CDR3 reads CAWSLLDTEAFF. Here the CDR3 DNA reads TGTGCCTGGAGCCTCTTAGACACTGAAGCTTTCTTT.